Following are 7 T cell receptor beta chains from one sample sequenced in a study of radiotherapy plus CTLA-4 blockade in lung cancer. TCRdb's copy holds only in-frame clones and misses some; the assay was immunoSEQ multiplex PCR. The table has about 82,000 clones, about two thirds seen once. The sample consisted of peripheral blood, taken from a patient treated with radiotherapy plus ipilimumab. These receptor sequences come from a human donor with non-small cell lung cancer that progressed on radiotherapy plus ipilimumab.

The chain is built from TRBV2 and TRBJ1-6; unclear D gene. Trimming left V 10 bases short and J 12 bases short, with 16 bases between. In germline, CDR1 is SNHLY, CDR2 FYNNEI. The length of the CDR3 is 12 residues. The chain's CDR3 is CATTPQRLPLHF. CDR3 DNA sequence: TGTGCCACCACCCCCCAGAGACTACCCCTCCACTTT. Full variable domain (rest looked up from reference TRBV2 and TRBJ1-6): EPEVTQTPSHQVTQMGQEVILRCVPISNHLYFYWYRQILGQKVEFLVSFYNNEISEKSEIFDDQFSVERPDGSNFTLKIRSTKLEDSAMYFCATTPQRLPLHFGNGTRLTVT.

The chain employs TRBV30 and TRBJ1-1; no clear D gene. Deletions cut 2 bases from V and 9 bases from J, with 13 bases between. The CDR3 sequence is 12 residues long. Germline V gene lookup returns CDR1 GTSNPN and CDR2 SVGIG (reference sequence). In DNA form, the CDR3 reads TGTGCCTGGAGTCCTCCGACACTTAAAGCTTTCTTT. Translating it yields CAWSPPTLKAFF.

This clone was observed once. V and J are TRBV11-2 and TRBJ2-7; 10 bases agree with TRBD2. The germline CDR1 and CDR2 sequences are SGHAT and FQNNGV. The V segment lost 0 bases and the J segment 3 bases; nucleotides outside the gene matches: 5. This CDR3 comprises 16 residues. The DNA for the CDR3 is TGTGCCAGCAGCTTAGATCTCAGCGGGGGGGTCTACGAGCAGTACTTC. Translated, it gives CASSLDLSGGVYEQYF.

V usage is TRBV27 and J usage is TRBJ1-1; no clear D. CDR1 MNHEY and CDR2 SMNVEV come from the germline V gene (reference sequence). Trimming cost V 5 bases and J 6 bases, with 16 bases left between them. There are 14 residues in the CDR3. CDR3 DNA: TGTGCCAGCAGTCCCTCCGGACGATACGCTGAAGCTTTCTTT. It encodes CASSPSGRYAEAFF.

The genes are TRBV6-7 and TRBJ1-2; the D gene is possibly TRBD1 (6 bases). TRBV6-7 is placed among ORFs of uncertain function. The CDR3 runs to 16 residues. Trimming removed 6 bases from V and 3 bases from J, with 20 bases in between. The CDR3 protein is CASSCNYREGDYGYTF. DNA of the CDR3: TGTGCCAGCAGCTGCAACTACAGGGAAGGAGACTATGGCTACACCTTC.

V and J are TRBV6-5 and TRBJ2-2; TRBD1 agrees at 7 bases. The V segment lost 5 bases and the J segment 6 bases; nucleotides outside the gene matches: 6. Germline V lookup: CDR1 MNHEY, CDR2 SVGAGI. This CDR3 is built from 14 residues. CDR3 coding DNA: TGTGCCAGCAGTGAAGTCACAGGGGCCGGGGAGCTGTTTTTT. Its translation: CASSEVTGAGELFF.

The CDR3 DNA reads TGCGCCAGCAGCTCCACCATGACCAGTAACTATGGCTACACCTTC. It translates to CASSSTMTSNYGYTF. The chain is built from TRBV5-1 and TRBJ1-2; D gene ambiguous. V was clipped by 3 bases and J by 1 base, with 13 bases between them. The CDR3 spans 15 residues. Germline CDR1 and CDR2: SGHRS and YFSETQ.